This T cell receptor beta chain is from a study of identical twins. This clonotype appeared a few times. What it binds is not known. cDNA molecules carried unique molecular identifiers, and template switching added a universal primer site. TCRdb fed the 5' RACE reads into MiXCR, producing one record per CDR3 protein. The table includes 690,000 or so distinct CDR3 sequences, 5.5% to 6.5% detected once. Study-level results: Analyses of zero insertions could be partly confounded by invariant MAIT and iNKT cells. With monozygotic twins, out-of-frame TCR alpha sharing exceeded what models estimated.

The TCR originated in a man aged 18 to 35 in good health. The sample comprised naive T cells sorted from blood.

The CDR3 DNA is TGTGCCAGCAGTGAATCCCCGGGACTAGCCTCGGGCAATGAGCAGTTCTTC. It codes for CASSESPGLASGNEQFF. J is TRBJ2-1 and V is TRBV25-1, with 9 bases matching TRBD2. V was pared by 1 base and J by 6 bases, with 10 bases of the junction left unmatched. CDR3 length equals 17 residues. CDR1 is MGHDK, CDR2 SYGVNS, per germline.